This T cell receptor (beta chain) was observed in a study of cytomegalovirus exposure and HLA in healthy donors. The study, taken as a whole, reports: A later analysis found that most CMV-associated TCR beta chains appeared HLA-restricted. A cluster of highly shared sequence variants was likely a sequencing artifact. CMV serostatus was the sole immune exposure data available. TCR beta V- and J-gene trimming, according to a later analysis, was linked to a missense DCLRE1C variant.

A note on this clone: Its cognate antigen is unknown.

60 Vbeta and 13 Jbeta primers were used in PCR. Here immunoSEQ multiplex PCR was the method, and the copy in TCRdb shows in-frame clones only, minus some. The data show fewer than 200,000 clones, with around 75% seen just once and 1.5% to 2% held by the top ten. This CDR3 is 15 amino acids long. V lost 1 base and J lost 3, with 9 bases in between. Germline V CDR1 and CDR2: MNHEY, SVGAGI. This sequence originates from a woman aged 30 to 39 in good health and CMV-seronegative. The sequenced sample consisted of PBMCs. This chain uses TRBV6-5 with TRBJ1-4, with a weak D call TRBD1 (6 bases). The CDR3: CASSYLGAANEKLFF. The CDR3 DNA is TGTGCCAGCAGTTACTTGGGGGCAGCTAATGAAAAACTGTTTTTT.